Shown below are 30 T cell receptor beta chains from a single sample sequenced in a study of shared clonotypes between healthy human individuals (dated by TCRdb to 2018 to 2021). The library came from the immunoSEQ multiplex PCR assay. TCRdb re-hosts the immuneACCESS table, in-frame sequences only. Its copies lack some clones; in the studies checked, an unresolved V gene accounts for under half of them, and the cause for the rest is not known. The sample profile shows over 750,000 clones; about 97% of them were found once. In total, the top ten clones hold around 0.21% of the sample. For the CD8 naive samples, CD45RO-negative cells were positively selected for CCR7, yielding a CD45RA+CCR7+ population from which TemRA cells were excluded. Sample: naive CD8+ T cells sorted from blood. Sample cell subset or site, as interpreted from the label and publication: CD45RA+CCR7+. The receptors here all came from a young man in good health.

V and J are TRBV29-1 and TRBJ2-2, with D perhaps given as TRBD1 or TRBD2 (5 bases each). V lost 2 bases and J 3 bases, leaving 16 bases between the germline ends. Germline V gene data show CDR1 as SQVTM and CDR2 as ANQGSEA. The CDR3 contains 16 residues. The DNA for the CDR3 is TGCAGCGTTGAAAAAATGGGACCGCGGGACACCGGGGAGCTGTTTTTT. Translated, it gives CSVEKMGPRDTGELFF.

In nucleotides, the CDR3 is TGTGCCAGCAGTTTACACCCCGGGTCAAATAGCAATCAGCCCCAGCATTTT. The encoded protein is CASSLHPGSNSNQPQHF. The J gene is TRBJ1-5, the V gene TRBV27; D gene unclear. The CDR3 consists of 17 residues. V lost 2 bases and J lost 0, with 14 bases in between. CDR1 is MNHEY and CDR2 is SMNVEV in the germline V gene (reference sequence).

This chain joins TRBV27 and TRBJ2-1; 10 positions agree with TRBD1. This CDR3 region has 17 residues. Germline V gene sequence: CDR1 MNHEY, CDR2 SMNVEV (reference sequence). Trimming removed 4 bases from V and 4 bases from J; junction bases left unmatched: 10. The CDR3 is CASSYPITGQGYNEQFF. The CDR3 nucleotides read TGTGCCAGCAGTTACCCCATTACGGGACAGGGGTACAATGAGCAGTTCTTC.

V usage is TRBV29-1 and J usage is TRBJ2-7; D assignment may be TRBD1 or TRBD2 (5 bases each). Germline loops: CDR1 SQVTM, CDR2 ANQGSEA. The CDR3 extends over 13 amino acids. Trimming took 4 bases from V and 4 from J, leaving 14 bases between them. In DNA, the CDR3 is TGCAGCGTTGGCGAGGGGCCCAATTACGAGCAGTACTTC. This sequence encodes CSVGEGPNYEQYF.

This clone appeared a single time. The chain has TRBV4-3 and TRBJ1-5; D remains unclear. V lost 0 bases and J lost 6, with 15 bases in between. The germline V gene encodes CDR1 LGHNA and CDR2 YSLEER. The CDR3 is 16 residues long. CDR3 in DNA: TGCGCCAGCAGCCAAGATTACAGAACCGGGAGTCAGCCCCAGCATTTT. Translation: CASSQDYRTGSQPQHF.

The genes are TRBV19 and TRBJ2-7; D gene uncertain. Looked up from germline, CDR1 is LNHDA and CDR2 is SQIVND (reference sequence). The CDR3 length is 14 residues. V lost 3 bases and J lost 0, with 9 bases in between. The CDR3 protein is CASSIMSASYEQYF. The CDR3 bases are TGTGCCAGTAGTATTATGTCTGCCTCCTACGAGCAGTACTTC.

Concerning this clone itself: This CDR3 is also generated by other DNA sequences in the sample. The chain links TRBV20-1 to TRBJ2-1; D call uncertain. The CDR3 spans 11 residues. With 1 base removed from V and 7 bases from J, the gap between germline ends came to 5 bases. The germline V gene has CDR1 DFQATT and CDR2 SNEGSKA (reference sequence). In DNA form, the CDR3 reads TGCAGTGCTAGAGTAATAAATGAGCAGTTCTTC. This translates into CSARVINEQFF.

V usage is TRBV7-9 and J usage is TRBJ2-1, with a weak D call TRBD2 (7 bases). The CDR3 totals 16 residues. Germline V CDR1 and CDR2: SEHNR, FQNEAQ (reference sequence). V was shortened by 4 bases and J by 3 bases, with 16 bases between the two germline ends. The CDR3 bases are TGTGCCAGCAGCTGGGAGGGGGACTCCCGCTACAATGAGCAGTTCTTC. Protein product: CASSWEGDSRYNEQFF.

As for this clone: The same CDR3 also results from other DNA sequences found in this sample. This chain connects TRBV27 to TRBJ1-5, with 9 bases that match TRBD1. V lost 6 bases, J lost 2 bases, and 5 bases stayed unmatched. CDR1 is MNHEY, CDR2 SMNVEV, per germline (reference sequence). CDR3 length: 15 residues. The CDR3 reads CASSPRDRGNQPQHF. The CDR3 DNA reads TGTGCCAGCAGCCCCAGGGACAGGGGCAATCAGCCCCAGCATTTT.

The chain couples TRBV9 to TRBJ2-4, with 10 nucleotides matching TRBD2. The V and J ends lost 3 bases and 6 bases, in that order; junction bases with no gene match: 18. The CDR3 spans 19 residues. CDR1 is SGDLS, CDR2 YYNGEE, per germline. The CDR3 nucleotides read TGTGCCAGCAGCGACCCCAGGGGTCTAGCGGGAGATCGAGGAAACATTCAGTACTTC. Translating gives CASSDPRGLAGDRGNIQYF.

V and J are TRBV9 and TRBJ2-1; TRBD2 might be the D (5 bases). From germline, CDR1 is SGDLS and CDR2 YYNGEE. The V end lost 2 bases, the J end lost 0 bases, and 15 bases lay between the germline ends. This CDR3 has 17 amino acids. The CDR3 region has the DNA TGTGCCAGCAGCGTCAGCGGCACCCTTAGCTCCTACAATGAGCAGTTCTTC. It is translated as CASSVSGTLSSYNEQFF. Based on the CDR3 plus reference TRBV9 and TRBJ2-1, the full variable domain is DSGVTQTPKHLITATGQRVTLRCSPRSGDLSVYWYQQSLDQGLQFLIQYYNGEERAKGNILERFSAQQFPDLHSELNLSSLELGDSALYFCASSVSGTLSSYNEQFFGPGTRLTVL.

This clone was found once. J is TRBJ1-1 and V is TRBV15, with D uncertain. Germline-derived CDR1 and CDR2 are LNHNV and YYDKDF (reference sequence). Trimming stripped 2 bases from V and 11 bases from J, with 15 bases between. This CDR3 has 13 amino acids. The CDR3, as DNA: TGTGCCACCAGCAGATCCCTGGGAGAGACGGCTTTCTTT. It encodes CATSRSLGETAFF.

The CDR3 DNA reads as TGTGCCATCAGTGAGGAGTTACAGCGGAGTTGGGGTGAGCAGTACTTC. The encoded protein is CAISEELQRSWGEQYF. This sequence joins TRBV10-3 and TRBJ2-7; D is perhaps TRBD2 (5 bases). The CDR3 covers 16 residues. V was cut by 2 bases and J by 7 bases, with 21 bases left in between. The germline CDR1 and CDR2 sequences are ENHRY and SYGVKD.

The rearrangement links TRBV9 to TRBJ2-7; D is unclear. The CDR3 is made up of 13 amino acids. The germline V gene encodes CDR1 SGDLS and CDR2 YYNGEE. V lost 3 bases and J 0 bases, leaving 7 bases between the germline ends. In DNA form, the CDR3 reads TGTGCCAGCAGCGGCGACGCCTCCTACGAGCAGTACTTC. Amino acids: CASSGDASYEQYF. Complete variable domain (other parts from reference TRBV9 and TRBJ2-7): DSGVTQTPKHLITATGQRVTLRCSPRSGDLSVYWYQQSLDQGLQFLIQYYNGEERAKGNILERFSAQQFPDLHSELNLSSLELGDSALYFCASSGDASYEQYFGPGTRLTVT.

The V and J genes are TRBV9 and TRBJ2-2; D is unresolved. Germline CDR1 reads SGDLS; CDR2 reads YYNGEE. Trimming took off 3 bases at V and 4 bases at J, with 13 bases between the two ends. The CDR3 runs to 15 residues. CDR3 DNA sequence: TGTGCCAGCAGCGGTAGGACGCGAGGCACCGGGGAGCTGTTTTTT. Translating gives CASSGRTRGTGELFF.

V is TRBV5-5 and J is TRBJ1-1; 7 nucleotides line up with TRBD1. The V and J ends lost 5 bases and 1 base, in that order; junction bases with no gene match: 8. Germline-derived CDR1 and CDR2 are SGHKS and YYEKEE (reference sequence). CDR3 size: 15 residues. The CDR3 region has the DNA TGTGCCAGCAGATCCGAGGGGGCGGAGAACACTGAAGCTTTCTTT. Encoded protein: CASRSEGAENTEAFF.

The gene calls are TRBV9 and TRBJ2-7; 16 nucleotides agree with TRBD2. Germline V gene sequence: CDR1 SGDLS, CDR2 YYNGEE. This CDR3 contains 20 residues. V was clipped by 4 bases and J by 2 bases; unmatched bases: 15. DNA for the CDR3: TGTGCCAGCAGCTTAAATCCGGGACTAGCGGGAGGGCCTAGAGCCTACGAGCAGTACTTC. It encodes CASSLNPGLAGGPRAYEQYF.

The rearrangement joins TRBV11-2 to TRBJ2-7, with 7 bases lining up with TRBD2. CDR1 and CDR2 from the germline V gene are SGHAT and FQNNGV. Unmatched junction bases numbered 9, after V lost 5 bases and J lost 2 bases. CDR3 length equals 15 residues. The CDR3 here is CASSPRPSGTYEQYF. In DNA form, the CDR3 reads TGTGCCAGCAGCCCACGTCCTAGCGGAACCTACGAGCAGTACTTC.

The chain recombines TRBV5-6 with TRBJ1-5; no clear D gene. The germline V gene has CDR1 SGHDT and CDR2 YYEEEE. V was trimmed by 4 bases and J by 7 bases, leaving 9 bases between them. The CDR3 has 12 residues. The CDR3 DNA follows: TGTGCCAGCAGCCGTCTGGGGCAGCCCCAGCATTTT. Its protein is CASSRLGQPQHF.

The rearrangement links TRBV4-1 to TRBJ2-1; D might be TRBD2 (5 bases). V lost 0 bases to trimming and J lost 5 bases, with 23 bases between them. Germline CDR1 is MGHRA and CDR2 is YSYEKL. The CDR3 runs 19 residues. The CDR3: CASSQDFGQEREVNNEQFF. As DNA, the CDR3 is TGCGCCAGCAGCCAAGATTTCGGCCAAGAGAGGGAAGTGAACAATGAGCAGTTCTTC.

The chain has TRBV18 and TRBJ2-5; a possible D gene is TRBD1 (6 bases). The germline V gene has CDR1 KGHSH and CDR2 LQKENI. Trimming stripped 3 bases from V and 4 bases from J, with 15 bases between. The CDR3 covers 15 residues. The CDR3 DNA follows: TGTGCCAGCTCACCGATCGCAGGGGCTCCAGAGACCCAGTACTTC. It translates to CASSPIAGAPETQYF.

This clone was detected once. The same CDR3 arises from other DNA sequences in this sample as well. The rearrangement links TRBV11-3 to TRBJ1-1; D ambiguous. Germline V gene sequence: CDR1 SGHNT, CDR2 YENEEA. V lost 3 bases and J lost 4, with 6 bases in between. The CDR3 has 12 amino acids. This chain's CDR3 is CASSFGSTEAFF. CDR3 sequence (DNA): TGTGCCAGCAGCTTTGGGTCCACTGAAGCTTTCTTT.

The rearrangement uses TRBV5-4 and TRBJ2-7; no definite D call. The CDR3 has 13 residues. V lost 2 bases and J 3 bases, leaving 9 bases between the germline ends. CDR1 and CDR2 (germline): SGHNT, YYREEE (reference sequence). CDR3 sequence (DNA): TGTGCCAGCAGCTTAACGGCCAGCTACGAGCAGTACTTC. Translating gives CASSLTASYEQYF.

This clone was counted a single time. The chain uses TRBV6-5 and TRBJ2-2; the match to TRBD1 covers 11 bases. There are 15 residues in the CDR3. V gave up 2 bases and J gave up 5 bases; unmatched junction bases: 1. Germline V gives CDR1 MNHEY, CDR2 SVGAGI. CDR3 region: CASSYGQGATGELFF. CDR3 nucleotide sequence: TGTGCCAGCAGTTACGGACAGGGGGCAACCGGGGAGCTGTTTTTT.

V and J are TRBV6-5 and TRBJ1-1, with D perhaps matching TRBD1 (5 bases). Trimming pared 0 bases from V and 1 base from J, leaving 12 bases between. The CDR3 sequence is 16 residues long. From germline, CDR1 is MNHEY and CDR2 SVGAGI. The DNA of the CDR3 is TGTGCCAGCAGTTACTCCTACGGGGGTGGGAACACTGAAGCTTTCTTT. It translates to CASSYSYGGGNTEAFF.

This rearrangement joins TRBV15 to TRBJ2-7, with D maybe TRBD2 (6 bases). The V and J ends lost 1 base and 4 bases respectively, with 8 bases between them. The CDR3 contains 13 residues. The V gene's germline CDR1 is LNHNV and CDR2 YYDKDF (reference sequence). The CDR3 is CATSRGGRYEQYF. DNA for the CDR3: TGTGCCACCAGCAGAGGGGGGAGGTACGAGCAGTACTTC.

This chain uses TRBV15 with TRBJ2-7; D remains unclear. The CDR3 runs 13 residues. Germline assignment: CDR1 LNHNV and CDR2 YYDKDF (reference sequence). V lost 6 bases to trimming and J lost 1 base, with 10 bases between them. The CDR3 loop reads CATSKVGSYEQYF. Written as DNA, the CDR3 is TGTGCCACCAGTAAAGTGGGGTCCTACGAGCAGTACTTC. The variable domain in full, completed from reference TRBV15 and TRBJ2-7, reads DAMVIQNPRYQVTQFGKPVTLSCSQTLNHNVMYWYQQKSSQAPKLLFHYYDKDFNNEADTPDNFQSRRPNTSFCFLDIRSPGLGDTAMYLCATSKVGSYEQYFGPGTRLTVT.

As for this clone: The sample has other DNA sequences that encode this CDR3 too. The V and J genes are TRBV19 and TRBJ2-7, with 11 bases fitting TRBD2. This CDR3 is 14 amino acids long. V was clipped by 5 bases and J by 4 bases; unmatched bases: 4. CDR1 LNHDA and CDR2 SQIVND come from the germline V gene (reference sequence). The chain's CDR3 is CASSVAGGPYEQYF. CDR3 coding DNA: TGTGCCAGTAGTGTAGCGGGAGGGCCTTACGAGCAGTACTTC.

The chain links TRBV5-1 to TRBJ2-1; D is uncertain. The CDR3 loop spans 12 amino acids. V was cut by 6 bases and J by 3 bases, with 7 bases left in between. Germline V gene sequence: CDR1 SGHRS, CDR2 YFSETQ. In nucleotides, the CDR3 is TGCGCCAGCAATGAGGACTACAATGAGCAGTTCTTC. Its protein is CASNEDYNEQFF. The whole variable domain, filled in from reference TRBV5-1 and TRBJ2-1, reads KAGVTQTPRYLIKTRGQQVTLSCSPISGHRSVSWYQQTPGQGLQFLFEYFSETQRNKGNFPGRFSGRQFSNSRSEMNVSTLELGDSALYLCASNEDYNEQFFGPGTRLTVL.

For this clone: The same CDR3 also results from other DNA sequences found in this sample. The chain carries TRBV29-1 and TRBJ1-1, with a weak D call TRBD1 (5 bases). The V gene lost 7 bases and the J gene lost 0 bases, with 9 bases spanning the gap. The germline gives CDR1 SQVTM, CDR2 ANQGSEA. This CDR3 region has 12 residues. CDR3 sequence (DNA): TGCAGCGGGGGACGACTGAACACTGAAGCTTTCTTT. Its translation: CSGGRLNTEAFF.